The 27 T cell receptor beta chains below all came from one sample that was sequenced in a study of T cell repertoires in cytomegalovirus infection. Using its own MiXCR run on the reads, TCRdb lists one record per CDR3 protein. The sample contains around 900,000 distinct CDR3 sequences, under 40% of which appear only once. Their antigens are not known. The sample here was cultured CD8+ T cells from PBMCs, taken from culture after CMV antigen stimulation. These receptors came from a human donor in good health (CMV status not recorded). Some clones in this sample may be carry-over from other donors' samples.

J is TRBJ2-7 and V is TRBV3-1; TRBD1 or TRBD2 may be the D gene (6 bases each). The germline V gene has CDR1 LGHDT and CDR2 YNNKEL (reference sequence). V dropped 1 base and J dropped 0 bases, with 10 bases sitting between them. The CDR3 consists of 15 residues. The CDR3 nucleotides read TGTGCCAGCAGCCAAGTCTGGGGGGCCTCCTACGAGCAGTACTTC. Encoded protein: CASSQVWGASYEQYF.

The table lists this clonotype with many counts. The chain couples TRBV7-8 to TRBJ2-5, with a possible D match to TRBD2 (6 bases). Germline assignment: CDR1 SGHVS and CDR2 FQNEAQ. CDR3 size: 18 residues. V was pared by 2 bases and J by 4 bases, with 23 bases between. The CDR3 here is CASSLFSGNPRRAETQYF. Here the CDR3 DNA reads TGTGCCAGCAGCTTATTTAGCGGTAACCCAAGAAGGGCAGAGACCCAGTACTTC. The whole variable domain, remainder taken from reference TRBV7-8 and TRBJ2-5, is GAGVSQSPRYKVAKRGQDVALRCDPISGHVSLFWYQQALGQGPEFLTYFQNEAQLDKSGLPSDRFFAERPEGSVSTLKIQRTQQEDSAVYLCASSLFSGNPRRAETQYFGPGTRLLVL.

In DNA, the CDR3 is TGTGCCAGCAGCTTTACCATCGGGGGCACAGATACGCAGTATTTT. Its protein product is CASSFTIGGTDTQYF. This chain uses TRBV7-3 with TRBJ2-3; possibly TRBD2 for D (5 bases). The CDR3 is made up of 15 amino acids. Germline V gene sequence: CDR1 SGHTA, CDR2 FQGTGA. Between the trimmed V and J ends, which lost 3 bases and 1 base, there was a span of 11 bases. Filled out from reference TRBV7-3 and TRBJ2-3, the complete variable domain reads GAGVSQTPSNKVTEKGKYVELRCDPISGHTALYWYRQSLGQGPEFLIYFQGTGAADDSGLPNDRFFAVRPEGSVSTLKIQRTERGDSAVYLCASSFTIGGTDTQYFGPGTRLTVL.

The chain joins TRBV7-9 to TRBJ2-6, with a weak D call TRBD2 (5 bases). The CDR3 loop spans 17 amino acids. Germline V gene sequence: CDR1 SEHNR, CDR2 FQNEAQ (reference sequence). V gave up 5 bases and J gave up 0 bases, with 14 bases separating them. CDR3 sequence: CASSDRSRGSGANVLTF. In DNA, the CDR3 is TGTGCCAGCAGCGACCGGTCACGGGGCTCTGGGGCCAACGTCCTGACTTTC.

This clonotype has only a few counts. The chain is built from TRBV4-2 and TRBJ2-1; TRBD2 agrees at 10 bases. CDR1 LGHNA and CDR2 YNFKEQ come from the germline V gene. The V segment lost 6 bases and the J segment 6 bases; nucleotides outside the gene matches: 2. The CDR3 has 13 amino acids. CDR3 coding DNA: TGTGCCAGCAGACGGACTAGCGGCAATGAGCAGTTCTTC. This sequence encodes CASRRTSGNEQFF.

This clonotype came up a few times. The V gene is TRBV9, the J gene TRBJ2-3; D is unclear. Trimming removed 0 bases at V and 4 bases at J, with 9 bases between. Germline assignment: CDR1 SGDLS and CDR2 YYNGEE. CDR3 length: 14 residues. The CDR3 DNA is TGTGCCAGCAGCGTAGGCGGTAGACCAGATACGCAGTATTTT. It specifies CASSVGGRPDTQYF.

The chain carries TRBV6-6 and TRBJ2-7; D is unresolved. CDR3 length: 13 amino acids. The V gene's germline CDR1 is MNHNY and CDR2 SVGAGI (reference sequence). Trimming shortened V by 2 bases and J by 7 bases, and 12 bases separated the two germline ends. CDR3 in amino acids: CASSYGPRAEQYV. The CDR3 DNA reads TGTGCCAGCAGTTACGGGCCCCGGGCGGAGCAGTACGTC.

The rearrangement uses TRBV6-5 and TRBJ1-2; no clear D gene. Germline V gives CDR1 MNHEY, CDR2 SVGAGI. The ends were cut back, 2 bases at V and 6 bases at J, with 13 bases in the middle. CDR3 length: 14 residues. The CDR3 DNA is TGTGCCAGCAGTTACGGGGTTAGTGAAAATGGCTACACCTTC. This sequence encodes CASSYGVSENGYTF.

This clonotype was picked up many times. The J gene is TRBJ2-5, the V gene TRBV5-6; unclear D gene. The V end was cut by 4 bases, the J end by 2 bases, with 12 bases between. Germline V lookup: CDR1 SGHDT, CDR2 YYEEEE. This CDR3 contains 14 residues. CDR3 nucleotide sequence: TGTGCCAGCAGCACCGGACGTCCACAAGAGACCCAGTACTTC. It is translated as CASSTGRPQETQYF.

The chain recombines TRBV7-4 with TRBJ2-1, with a tentative D call TRBD2 (5 bases). Germline CDR1 reads SGHVT; CDR2 reads SQSDAQ. The CDR3 is made up of 16 amino acids. V was cut by 1 base and J by 2 bases, with 12 bases left in between. This chain's CDR3 is CASSLGGLPPYNEQFF. The CDR3 DNA is TGTGCCAGCAGCTTAGGCGGGTTGCCACCCTACAATGAGCAGTTCTTC.

The table lists this clonotype with a few counts. The chain employs TRBV25-1 and TRBJ2-1; the D is unclear. Germline V gives CDR1 MGHDK, CDR2 SYGVNS. Trimming cost V 0 bases and J 9 bases, with 15 bases left between them. CDR3 length: 15 residues. The CDR3 sequence: CASSEYTSLNPEQFF. The CDR3 DNA follows: TGTGCCAGCAGTGAATATACTTCACTGAACCCTGAGCAGTTCTTC.

The genes are TRBV6-2 or TRBV6-3 and TRBJ2-7; 7 bases fit TRBD1. Looked up from germline, CDR1 is MNHEY and CDR2 is SVGEGT. The CDR3 sequence is 12 residues long. Trimming cost V 10 bases and J 3 bases; bases outside gene matches: 6. CDR3 amino acids: CATRQGYYEQYV. Here the CDR3 DNA reads TGTGCCACCCGACAGGGATACTACGAGCAGTACGTC.

The sample holds a few counts of this clonotype. The V call is TRBV2, the J call TRBJ2-1; D gene uncertain. Germline V gene data show CDR1 as SNHLY and CDR2 as FYNNEI. The CDR3 is 14 residues long. Trimming pared 3 bases from V and 8 bases from J, leaving 14 bases between. The CDR3 sequence is CASSDVGSRDEQFF. The CDR3 nucleotides are TGTGCCAGCAGTGACGTTGGGTCACGGGATGAGCAGTTCTTC.

J is TRBJ2-1 and V is TRBV27; 7 bases align to TRBD2. J was trimmed by 6 bases and V by 11 bases; bases with no gene match: 25. This CDR3 comprises 18 residues. The germline V gene encodes CDR1 MNHEY and CDR2 SMNVEV (reference sequence). The CDR3: CASQTLTSEPEWGNEQFF. Written as DNA, the CDR3 is TGTGCCTCTCAAACCCTTACTAGCGAACCGGAGTGGGGCAATGAGCAGTTCTTC.

The J gene is TRBJ2-1, the V gene TRBV29-1; 7 bases fit TRBD1. Germline loops: CDR1 SQVTM, CDR2 ANQGSEA. Losses at the gene ends were 7 bases for V and 1 base for J; bases not matched to a gene: 7. The length of the CDR3 is 14 residues. The CDR3 region has the DNA TGCAGCGCCGTCAGGGGGTTTTCCTACAATGAGCAGTTCTTC. Protein product: CSAVRGFSYNEQFF.

The V call is TRBV13, the J call TRBJ2-7; TRBD1 aligns across 12 bases. The V gene's germline CDR1 is PRHDT and CDR2 FYEKMQ (reference sequence). The CDR3 contains 19 residues. V lost 7 bases, J lost 2 bases, and 18 bases stayed unmatched. The CDR3 DNA reads TGTGCCAGCAAGGCGCAATTCGGTGGGACAGGGGGCGAGGCCTACGAGCAGTACTTC. It codes for CASKAQFGGTGGEAYEQYF.

This chain connects TRBV12-3 or TRBV12-4 to TRBJ2-3; D possibly uses TRBD1 or TRBD2 (5 bases each). This CDR3 is 14 amino acids long. Trimming removed 4 bases at V and 6 bases at J, with 14 bases between. The CDR3 sequence is CASSSPPRGDTQYF. The CDR3 DNA is TGTGCCAGCAGTTCCCCTCCCCGGGGCGATACGCAGTATTTT.

This clonotype occurred many times. The chain couples TRBV2 to TRBJ2-3; no reliable D call. Trimming removed 10 bases at V and 3 bases at J, with 5 bases between. The CDR3 length is 10 residues. CDR1 is SNHLY and CDR2 is FYNNEI in the germline V gene. CDR3: CAMVTDTQYF. The DNA of the CDR3 is TGTGCCATGGTTACAGATACGCAGTATTTT.

This clonotype has just a few counts. The V and J genes are TRBV10-3 and TRBJ2-1, with a weak D call TRBD2 (5 bases). Germline values: CDR1 ENHRY, CDR2 SYGVKD. Trimming took 2 bases from V and 8 from J, leaving 25 bases between them. The CDR3 is 18 amino acids. DNA for the CDR3: TGTGCCATCAGTGAGACCACACTCGCCAGGAGGAAGGTCTATGAGCAGTTCTTC. This encodes CAISETTLARRKVYEQFF.

There are a few counts of this clonotype. The rearrangement joins TRBV4-1 to TRBJ2-2; 9 bases map to TRBD2. CDR3 length: 17 amino acids. The J segment lost 2 bases and the V segment lost 8 bases, leaving 12 bases of the junction unmatched. Germline values: CDR1 MGHRA, CDR2 YSYEKL. As DNA, the CDR3 is TGCGCCAGCGCGGGAGGGGGGGGGACCCCCAACACCGGGGAGCTGTTTTTT. Its translation: CASAGGGGTPNTGELFF.

This chain uses TRBV28 with TRBJ2-3; 13 bases fit TRBD2. Germline V lookup: CDR1 MDHEN, CDR2 SYDVKM. The trim removed 3 bases at V and 2 bases at J, leaving 8 bases unmatched. This CDR3 has 18 residues. DNA for the CDR3: TGTGCCAGCAGTTTTCCCCAAGGACTAGCGGGGGACACAGATACGCAGTATTTT. This encodes CASSFPQGLAGDTDTQYF.

The chain is built from TRBV6-8 and TRBJ2-2; possible D gene TRBD2, 7 bases. This CDR3 is 15 amino acids long. The ends were cut back, 4 bases at V and 5 bases at J, with 14 bases in the middle. CDR1 is MNHGY and CDR2 is SAAAGT in the germline V gene. Written as DNA, the CDR3 is TGTGCCAGCAGTTGGGGGGGCGTCGGAACCGGGGAGCTGTTTTTT. Translation gives CASSWGGVGTGELFF.

As for this clonotype: It may be a read error: a sequence one base away is much more abundant. This chain connects TRBV6-1 to TRBJ2-1; 7 positions match TRBD2. The CDR3 is made up of 18 amino acids. Germline CDR1 reads MNHNS; CDR2 reads SASEGT. The CDR3 nucleotides are TGTGTCAGCAGTGCGGAGACTAGCCGGTCTTCGGCCTACAATGAGCAGTTCTTC. It is translated as CVSSAETSRSSAYNEQFF.

This clonotype was counted only a few times. The J gene is TRBJ2-5, the V gene TRBV28; 8 bases map to TRBD1. Looked up from germline, CDR1 is MDHEN and CDR2 is SYDVKM. The CDR3 has 16 amino acids. Unmatched junction bases numbered 11, after V lost 5 bases and J lost 3 bases. The CDR3 DNA follows: TGTGCCAGCAGTATCCTTTCCCCGGGACAGGAAGAGACCCAGTACTTC. This sequence encodes CASSILSPGQEETQYF.

This chain connects TRBV12-3 or TRBV12-4 to TRBJ2-7; TRBD1 matches at 9 bases. The CDR3 runs 15 residues. V shed 2 bases and J 1 base; nucleotides not matched to a gene: 3. Written as DNA, the CDR3 is TGTGCCAGCAGTTTACGGACAGGGGCGTCCTACGAGCAGTACGTC. It specifies CASSLRTGASYEQYV.

The V and J genes are TRBV10-3 and TRBJ2-4; 8 bases are a match to TRBD1. This CDR3 spans 15 amino acids. Trimming cost V 3 bases and J 5 bases; bases outside gene matches: 6. Germline loops: CDR1 ENHRY, CDR2 SYGVKD. The CDR3 is CAISDRTGLQNIQYF. In nucleotides, the CDR3 is TGTGCCATCAGTGACCGGACAGGGCTACAAAACATTCAGTACTTC.

V gene TRBV9 combines with J gene TRBJ2-3, with TRBD2 identical over 9 bases. Germline V lookup: CDR1 SGDLS, CDR2 YYNGEE. This CDR3 comprises 18 residues. V lost 2 bases to trimming and J lost 2 bases; unmatched junction nucleotides: 12. CDR3 in DNA: TGTGCCAGCAGCGTTTCCGCCGCGGGAGGGGAACCCACAGATACGCAGTATTTT. Its translation: CASSVSAAGGEPTDTQYF.